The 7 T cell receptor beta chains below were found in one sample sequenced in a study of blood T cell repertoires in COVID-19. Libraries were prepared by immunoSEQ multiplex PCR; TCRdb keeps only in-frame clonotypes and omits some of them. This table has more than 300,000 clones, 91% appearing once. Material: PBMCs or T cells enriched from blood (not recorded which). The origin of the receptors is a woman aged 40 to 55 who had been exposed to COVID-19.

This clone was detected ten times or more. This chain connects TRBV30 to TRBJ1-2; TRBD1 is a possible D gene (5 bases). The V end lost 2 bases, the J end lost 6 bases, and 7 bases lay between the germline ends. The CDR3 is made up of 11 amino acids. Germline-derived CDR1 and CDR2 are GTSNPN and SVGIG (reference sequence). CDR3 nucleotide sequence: TGTGCCTGGAGTTCACAGGATGGCTACACCTTC. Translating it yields CAWSSQDGYTF.

CDR3: CASSRTGTAGGYTF. CDR3 bases: TGTGCCAGTAGTCGGACAGGGACGGCTGGGGGCTACACCTTC. This sequence joins TRBV19 and TRBJ1-2; 8 bases fit TRBD1. CDR1 and CDR2 (germline): LNHDA, SQIVND (reference sequence). This CDR3 has 14 residues. V lost 5 bases and J lost 8; bases outside the gene matches: 10.

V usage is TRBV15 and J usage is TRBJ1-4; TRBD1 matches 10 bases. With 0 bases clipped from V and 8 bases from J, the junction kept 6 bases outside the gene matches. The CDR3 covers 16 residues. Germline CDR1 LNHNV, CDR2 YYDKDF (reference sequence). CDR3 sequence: CATSRDRQGAGEKLFF. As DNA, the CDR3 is TGTGCCACCAGCAGAGACCGACAGGGGGCAGGCGAAAAACTGTTTTTT.

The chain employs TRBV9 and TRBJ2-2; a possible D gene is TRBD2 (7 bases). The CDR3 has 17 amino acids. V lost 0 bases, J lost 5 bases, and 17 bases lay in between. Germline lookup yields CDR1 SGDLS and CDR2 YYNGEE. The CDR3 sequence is CASSVVSGGAGTGELFF. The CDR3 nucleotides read TGTGCCAGCAGCGTAGTTTCGGGGGGCGCTGGGACCGGGGAGCTGTTTTTT. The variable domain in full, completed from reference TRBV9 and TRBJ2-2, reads DSGVTQTPKHLITATGQRVTLRCSPRSGDLSVYWYQQSLDQGLQFLIQYYNGEERAKGNILERFSAQQFPDLHSELNLSSLELGDSALYFCASSVVSGGAGTGELFFGEGSRLTVL.

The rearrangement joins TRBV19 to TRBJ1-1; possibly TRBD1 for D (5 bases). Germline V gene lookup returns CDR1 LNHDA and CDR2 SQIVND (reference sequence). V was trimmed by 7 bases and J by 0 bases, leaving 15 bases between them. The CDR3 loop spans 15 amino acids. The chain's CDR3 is CASTPGRNMNTEAFF. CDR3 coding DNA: TGTGCCAGTACTCCAGGGCGGAACATGAACACTGAAGCTTTCTTT.

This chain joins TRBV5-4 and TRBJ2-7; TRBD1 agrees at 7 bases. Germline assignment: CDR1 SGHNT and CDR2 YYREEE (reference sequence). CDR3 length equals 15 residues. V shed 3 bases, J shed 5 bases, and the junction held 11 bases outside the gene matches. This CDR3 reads CASSSPTGSGNEQYF. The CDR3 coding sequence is TGTGCCAGCAGCTCGCCGACAGGGTCGGGCAACGAGCAGTACTTC.

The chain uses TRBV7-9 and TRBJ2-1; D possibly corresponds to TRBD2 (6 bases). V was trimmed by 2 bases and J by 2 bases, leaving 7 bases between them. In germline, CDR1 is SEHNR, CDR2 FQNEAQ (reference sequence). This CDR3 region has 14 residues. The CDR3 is CASSLTGAYNEQFF. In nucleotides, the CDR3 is TGTGCCAGCAGCTTAACGGGAGCCTACAATGAGCAGTTCTTC.